The 32 T cell receptor beta chains presented below share a single source sample, sequenced in a study of breast tumors, draining lymph nodes, adjacent tissues. TCRdb re-called the multiplex PCR reads with MiXCR, one entry per CDR3 protein. The sample consists of roughly 86,000 distinct CDR3 sequences, about 20% of them appearing once. Breast cancer patients provided tissue from their axillary draining lymph nodes. Sequenced material: axillary lymph node tissue. The receptors stem from a female donor with breast cancer. Some clones in this sample may be carry-over from other donors' samples.

This clonotype was seen repeatedly, ten times or more. The gene calls are TRBV20-1 and TRBJ2-3; TRBD2 is a possible D gene (5 bases). The CDR3 covers 14 residues. V was trimmed by 4 bases and J by 3 bases, leaving 14 bases between them. CDR1 DFQATT and CDR2 SNEGSKA come from the germline V gene (reference sequence). This CDR3 is CSATVGVSTDTQYF. CDR3 in DNA: TGCAGTGCTACGGTGGGAGTGAGTACAGATACGCAGTATTTT.

The table lists this clonotype with many counts. The chain carries TRBV5-5 and TRBJ2-2, with 7 bases fitting TRBD1. The CDR3 contains 16 residues. The V gene end was trimmed by 0 bases and the J gene end by 5 bases; junction bases not matched to a gene: 7. Germline CDR1 and CDR2: SGHKS and YYEKEE (reference sequence). DNA for the CDR3: TGTGCCAGCAGCTTGGCTGTGGACAGGCGGACCGGGGAGCTGTTTTTT. This gives the protein CASSLAVDRRTGELFF.

The V and J genes are TRBV18 and TRBJ2-3; D not resolved. V lost 5 bases and J 3 bases, leaving 9 bases between the germline ends. This CDR3 region has 13 residues. In germline, CDR1 is KGHSH, CDR2 LQKENI. The CDR3 sequence: CASSIRETDTQYF. CDR3 DNA: TGTGCCAGCTCAATCCGAGAAACAGATACGCAGTATTTT. The variable domain in full, with the rest retrieved from reference TRBV18 and TRBJ2-3, is NAGVMQNPRHLVRRRGQEARLRCSPMKGHSHVYWYRQLPEEGLKFMVYLQKENIIDESGMPKERFSAEFPKEGPSILRIQQVVRGDSAAYFCASSIRETDTQYFGPGTRLTVL.

This clonotype has at least ten counts. The chain is built from TRBV20-1 and TRBJ1-4, with D perhaps matching TRBD1 (6 bases). The CDR3 length is 12 residues. Germline-derived CDR1 and CDR2 are DFQATT and SNEGSKA (reference sequence). The V gene lost 5 bases and the J gene lost 4 bases, with 8 bases spanning the gap. The CDR3 loop reads CSAAGVNEKLFF. The CDR3 nucleotides are TGCAGTGCTGCAGGGGTTAATGAAAAACTGTTTTTT.

This clonotype was observed at least ten times. The chain has TRBV5-1 and TRBJ2-1; 11 bases line up with TRBD2. This CDR3 contains 19 residues. With V trimmed by 1 base and J by 0 bases, 9 bases remained unmatched. In germline, CDR1 is SGHRS, CDR2 YFSETQ. CDR3: CASSLWLAGGRSSYNEQFF. The CDR3 region has the DNA TGCGCCAGCAGCTTGTGGCTAGCGGGAGGCCGGAGCTCCTACAATGAGCAGTTCTTC.

This clonotype was recorded at least ten times. The chain links TRBV4-3 to TRBJ2-7, with a weak D call TRBD1 (6 bases). Germline CDR1 is LGHNA and CDR2 is YSLEER. The CDR3 sequence is 14 residues long. V lost 3 bases and J lost 6, with 15 bases in between. In DNA form, the CDR3 reads TGCGCCAGCAGCCATGGAACAGGGTCCGGCGAGCAGTACTTC. This gives the protein CASSHGTGSGEQYF.

There are a few counts of this clonotype. This rearrangement joins TRBV27 to TRBJ2-5, with unresolved D. V dropped 5 bases and J dropped 1 base, with 14 bases sitting between them. The CDR3 has 15 residues. Germline values: CDR1 MNHEY, CDR2 SMNVEV (reference sequence). The CDR3 coding sequence is TGTGCCAGCAGTAACCCCGGACGGGCCCAAGAGACCCAGTACTTC. As protein: CASSNPGRAQETQYF.

This clonotype showed up many times. V and J are TRBV4-3 and TRBJ2-6, with D possibly TRBD1 on 6 matching bases. V was shortened by 0 bases and J by 4 bases, with 10 bases between the two germline ends. This CDR3 spans 16 amino acids. Germline V gene data show CDR1 as LGHNA and CDR2 as YSLEER. The CDR3 region is CASSQETGTGANVLTF. CDR3 nucleotide sequence: TGCGCCAGCAGCCAAGAAACAGGGACCGGGGCCAACGTCCTGACTTTC.

This clonotype was recorded many times. V and J are TRBV6-5 and TRBJ1-2, with D possibly matching TRBD1 (5 bases). CDR3 length equals 14 residues. The V gene's germline CDR1 is MNHEY and CDR2 SVGAGI. Trimming cost V 2 bases and J 6 bases, with 13 bases left between them. DNA of the CDR3: TGTGCCAGCAGTTACCGGGACTTGCTGGATGGCTACACCTTC. Its translation: CASSYRDLLDGYTF.

The table lists this clonotype with many counts. This chain connects TRBV6-1 to TRBJ2-7, with 11 positions matching TRBD2. V was clipped by 4 bases and J by 6 bases; unmatched bases: 14. CDR1 is MNHNS, CDR2 SASEGT, per germline. The CDR3 totals 17 residues. The CDR3 loop is CASSGYNTGLAGGEQYF. The CDR3 nucleotides are TGTGCCAGCAGTGGGTACAATACGGGGCTAGCGGGAGGCGAGCAGTACTTC.

Regarding this clonotype: This may be a read error: a much more frequent sequence differs by one nucleotide. The genes are TRBV9 and TRBJ1-2, with a possible D match to TRBD1 (6 bases). The CDR3 contains 12 residues. V was clipped by 4 bases and J by 8 bases, with 12 bases between them. CDR1 and CDR2 from the germline V gene are SGDLS and YYNGEE. CDR3 in amino acids: CASSLGRGGYTF. CDR3 DNA: TGTGCCAGCAGCTTGGGCAGGGGCGGCTACACCTTC.

This clonotype was seen ten or more times. J is TRBJ2-3 and V is TRBV6-5; no clear D. This CDR3 is built from 14 residues. Germline-derived CDR1 and CDR2 are MNHEY and SVGAGI. Trimming shortened V by 2 bases and J by 2 bases, and 8 bases separated the two germline ends. For the CDR3, the DNA is TGTGCCAGCAGTTACGGGTTTGCCACAGATACGCAGTATTTT. Its translation is CASSYGFATDTQYF.

J is TRBJ1-2 and V is TRBV5-1; 8 bases are shared with TRBD1. This CDR3 contains 14 residues. The germline V gene has CDR1 SGHRS and CDR2 YFSETQ. V shed 4 bases, J shed 4 bases, and the junction held 6 bases outside the gene matches. CDR3 DNA sequence: TGCGCCAGCAGCATGACAGGGGCCCCCTATGGCTACACCTTC. Amino acids: CASSMTGAPYGYTF. Using reference TRBV5-1 and TRBJ1-2 for the parts outside the CDR3, the full variable domain is KAGVTQTPRYLIKTRGQQVTLSCSPISGHRSVSWYQQTPGQGLQFLFEYFSETQRNKGNFPGRFSGRQFSNSRSEMNVSTLELGDSALYLCASSMTGAPYGYTFGSGTRLTVV.

On this clonotype: One end of the junction does not line up with germline, which may come from a read error. V usage is TRBV7-2 and J usage is TRBJ2-1, with 11 bases lining up with TRBD2. The CDR3 is made up of 16 amino acids. The germline V gene encodes CDR1 SGHTA and CDR2 FQGNSA. As DNA, the CDR3 is TGTGCCAGCAGCTTAGTGGTAGCGGGAGGGCCCCATGAGCGGCTCTTC. It is translated as CASSLVVAGGPHERLF.

This clonotype is a singleton in its sample. The junction differs from germline at one of its ends, possibly a read error. The chain joins TRBV5-4 to TRBJ2-7; no clear D gene. The CDR3 spans 13 residues. Germline CDR1 SGHNT, CDR2 YYREEE (reference sequence). The CDR3 DNA follows: TGTGTCAGCAATGCGGAGAGCGCCTACGAGCAGTACTTC. It is translated as CVSNAESAYEQYF. Together with reference TRBV5-4 and TRBJ2-7, the CDR3 gives the full variable domain: ETGVTQSPTHLIKTRGQQVTLRCSSQSGHNTVSWYQQALGQGPQFIFQYYREEENGRGNFPPRFSGLQFPNYSSELNVNALELDDSALYLCVSNAESAYEQYFGPGTRLTVT.

Many counts were recorded for this clonotype. V usage is TRBV6-5 and J usage is TRBJ1-2; D possibly corresponds to TRBD1 (5 bases). The germline CDR1 and CDR2 sequences are MNHEY and SVGAGI. The V end lost 6 bases, the J end lost 3 bases, and 11 bases lay between the germline ends. This CDR3 contains 13 residues. CDR3 sequence (DNA): TGTGCCAGCAGGGTGACCAGGGACTATGGCTACACCTTC. This translates into CASRVTRDYGYTF.

The chain recombines TRBV7-9 with TRBJ1-5, with D perhaps TRBD1 (5 bases). The germline V and J ends were trimmed by 3 bases and 3 bases, with 12 bases remaining between them. Germline-derived CDR1 and CDR2 are SEHNR and FQNEAQ (reference sequence). The CDR3 extends over 15 amino acids. CDR3 nucleotides: TGTGCCAGCAGCTTTGGCGACAGCCTCAATCAGCCCCAGCATTTT. Translating gives CASSFGDSLNQPQHF.

Many counts were recorded for this clonotype. J is TRBJ2-7 and V is TRBV7-8, with TRBD1 identical over 8 bases. J lost 3 bases, V lost 2 bases, and 6 bases had no gene match. Germline lookup yields CDR1 SGHVS and CDR2 FQNEAQ. This CDR3 has 15 residues. Here the CDR3 reads CASSLKDRAGYEQYF. Here the CDR3 DNA reads TGTGCCAGCAGCTTAAAGGACAGGGCCGGCTACGAGCAGTACTTC. Filled out from reference TRBV7-8 and TRBJ2-7, the complete variable domain reads GAGVSQSPRYKVAKRGQDVALRCDPISGHVSLFWYQQALGQGPEFLTYFQNEAQLDKSGLPSDRFFAERPEGSVSTLKIQRTQQEDSAVYLCASSLKDRAGYEQYFGPGTRLTVT.

This clonotype has at least ten counts. The rearrangement uses TRBV6-5 and TRBJ2-5; 9 bases match TRBD1. Germline CDR1 and CDR2: MNHEY and SVGAGI. The junction had 6 bases not matched to a gene; V was cut back by 5 bases and J by 5 bases. CDR3 length: 14 residues. DNA for the CDR3: TGTGCCAGCAGTAAAGGACAGGGGAGTGAGACCCAGTACTTC. This codes for CASSKGQGSETQYF.

The chain has TRBV27 and TRBJ1-6, with D maybe TRBD1 (6 bases). Trimming took off 6 bases at V and 4 bases at J, with 10 bases between the two ends. The CDR3 runs 14 residues. Germline CDR1 MNHEY, CDR2 SMNVEV (reference sequence). The CDR3 is CASSLQGYNSPLHF. CDR3 nucleotides: TGTGCCAGCAGCTTACAGGGTTATAATTCACCCCTCCACTTT.

This clonotype was counted at least ten times. The CDR3 DNA follows: TGTGCCAGCAGCGTGGGGACAGTTAGCGAGCAGTACTTC. This gives the protein CASSVGTVSEQYF. The chain carries TRBV9 and TRBJ2-7; 7 bases align to TRBD1. The germline CDR1 and CDR2 sequences are SGDLS and YYNGEE. Unmatched junction bases numbered 5, after V lost 2 bases and J lost 6 bases. The CDR3 length is 13 residues.

This clonotype was counted ten times or more. The chain couples TRBV7-8 to TRBJ2-3; TRBD2 aligns across 14 bases. Germline assignment: CDR1 SGHVS and CDR2 FQNEAQ. This CDR3 region has 15 residues. After removal of 8 bases from V and 6 bases from J, the junction contained 7 bases not matched to a gene. The CDR3 sequence is CASLRLAGGPDTQYF. In DNA form, the CDR3 reads TGTGCCAGCTTGAGACTAGCGGGAGGGCCGGATACGCAGTATTTT.

This clonotype was observed a few times. V is TRBV6-1 and J is TRBJ1-4; unclear D gene. The V and J ends lost 4 bases and 6 bases respectively, with 18 bases between them. Per germline, CDR1 MNHNS and CDR2 SASEGT. The CDR3 sequence is 16 residues long. CDR3 region: CASSGRALALDEKLFF. In DNA, the CDR3 is TGTGCCAGCAGTGGGAGGGCACTGGCTCTCGATGAAAAACTGTTTTTT.

This clonotype was detected many times. The rearrangement joins TRBV20-1 to TRBJ2-3; tentatively, D is TRBD1 (6 bases). Germline assignment: CDR1 DFQATT and CDR2 SNEGSKA (reference sequence). The length of the CDR3 is 14 residues. Trimming stripped 4 bases from V and 2 bases from J, with 13 bases between. Here the CDR3 DNA reads TGCAGTGCTACCTACAGGGACGCCACAGATACGCAGTATTTT. This translates into CSATYRDATDTQYF.

Concerning this clonotype: This clone may be a read error of a much larger clone one base away. The chain is built from TRBV2 and TRBJ2-4; 9 nucleotides agree with TRBD2. Germline V gene lookup returns CDR1 SNHLY and CDR2 FYNNEI. The CDR3 is 15 residues long. V dropped 7 bases and J dropped 3; count of bases not matched to a gene: 7. The CDR3 here is CASTAGGVVKNIQYF. CDR3 coding DNA: TGTGCCAGCACTGCGGGAGGGGTCGTCAAAAACATTCAGTACTTC.

Turning to this clonotype: A much larger clone is a single base away; this may be a read error. The CDR3 end shows no conserved phenylalanine or tryptophan, and so a read error is likely. The rearrangement uses TRBV27 and TRBJ2-2; D ambiguous. Trimming removed 6 bases at V and 1 base at J, with 6 bases between. Germline V gene sequence: CDR1 MNHEY, CDR2 SMNVEV (reference sequence). This CDR3 has 13 amino acids. CDR3 DNA sequence: TGTGCCAGCAGGGCCAGGAACACCGGGGAGCTGTTTTGT. Translating it yields CASRARNTGELFC.

The V call is TRBV6-1, the J call TRBJ1-3; D gene uncertain. CDR1 MNHNS and CDR2 SASEGT come from the germline V gene. The CDR3 spans 18 residues. V lost 7 bases, J lost 5 bases, and 27 bases lay in between. The CDR3 here is CASKQTSMWAEFRNTIYF. The CDR3 nucleotides are TGTGCCAGCAAGCAAACATCTATGTGGGCCGAATTTCGAAACACCATATATTTT.

About this clonotype itself: This may stem from a read error, because a much larger clone lies one nucleotide away. The V gene is TRBV4-3, the J gene TRBJ2-3; the match to TRBD2 covers 10 bases. CDR3 size: 17 residues. Germline loops: CDR1 LGHNA, CDR2 YSLEER. The CDR3 loop is CASSQDPGLASGDRQYF. CDR3 sequence (DNA): TGCGCCAGCAGCCAAGATCCGGGACTAGCGTCCGGAGATAGGCAGTATTTT.

There are many counts of this clonotype. This chain connects TRBV24-1 to TRBJ2-7, with D perhaps assigned TRBD1 or TRBD2 (5 bases each). Germline CDR1 is KGHDR and CDR2 is SFDVKD. V dropped 2 bases and J dropped 10 bases, with 23 bases sitting between them. The CDR3 spans 16 residues. In DNA, the CDR3 is TGTGCCACCAGTGATTCGGAGAGGGGCGTCGTGACGGGACAGTACTTC. Its translation is CATSDSERGVVTGQYF.

V gene TRBV6-1 combines with J gene TRBJ1-1, with D maybe TRBD1 (5 bases). This CDR3 has 13 amino acids. Trimming cost V 3 bases and J 4 bases, with 9 bases left between them. Germline CDR1 and CDR2: MNHNS and SASEGT. CDR3 coding DNA: TGTGCCAGCAGTGAGAGGGGTGTCACTGAAGCTTTCTTT. This gives the protein CASSERGVTEAFF.

About this clonotype: A read error is possible here, since a much larger clone lies one base away. This rearrangement joins TRBV5-4 to TRBJ1-4, with D uncertain. Germline V gene sequence: CDR1 SGHNT, CDR2 YYREEE (reference sequence). This CDR3 region has 15 residues. CDR3 loop: CASSFKERNNEKLLF. CDR3 in DNA: TGTGCCAGCAGCTTTAAAGAACGGAATAATGAAAAACTGCTTTTT.

This clonotype was detected many times. The chain recombines TRBV20-1 with TRBJ1-5, with D hard to call. Germline-derived CDR1 and CDR2 are DFQATT and SNEGSKA (reference sequence). Trimming shortened V by 3 bases and J by 7 bases, and 13 bases separated the two germline ends. The CDR3 has 13 amino acids. This CDR3 is CSARASAGQPQHF. In nucleotides, the CDR3 is TGCAGTGCTAGGGCCTCGGCTGGGCAGCCCCAGCATTTT.